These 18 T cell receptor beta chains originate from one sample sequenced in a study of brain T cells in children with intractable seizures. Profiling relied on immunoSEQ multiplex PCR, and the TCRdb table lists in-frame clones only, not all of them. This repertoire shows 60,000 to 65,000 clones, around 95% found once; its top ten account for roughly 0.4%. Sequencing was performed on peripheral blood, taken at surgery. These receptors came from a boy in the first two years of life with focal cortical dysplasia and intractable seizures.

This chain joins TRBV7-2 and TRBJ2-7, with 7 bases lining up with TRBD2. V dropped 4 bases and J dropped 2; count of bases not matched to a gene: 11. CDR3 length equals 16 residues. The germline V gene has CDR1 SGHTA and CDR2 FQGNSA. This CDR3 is CASSSPSGLPAYEQYF. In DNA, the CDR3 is TGTGCCAGCAGCTCCCCCTCGGGACTACCGGCCTACGAGCAGTACTTC. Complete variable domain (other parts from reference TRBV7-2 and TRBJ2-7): GAGVSQSPSNKVTEKGKDVELRCDPISGHTALYWYRQSLGQGLEFLIYFQGNSAPDKSGLPSDRFSAERTGGSVSTLTIQRTQQEDSAVYLCASSSPSGLPAYEQYFGPGTRLTVT.

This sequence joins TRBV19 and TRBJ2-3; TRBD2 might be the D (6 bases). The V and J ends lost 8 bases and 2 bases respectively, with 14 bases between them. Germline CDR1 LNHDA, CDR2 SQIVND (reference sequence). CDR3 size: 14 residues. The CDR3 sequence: CASGGWPPTDTQYF. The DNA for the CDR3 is TGTGCCAGTGGGGGGTGGCCGCCCACAGATACGCAGTATTTT.

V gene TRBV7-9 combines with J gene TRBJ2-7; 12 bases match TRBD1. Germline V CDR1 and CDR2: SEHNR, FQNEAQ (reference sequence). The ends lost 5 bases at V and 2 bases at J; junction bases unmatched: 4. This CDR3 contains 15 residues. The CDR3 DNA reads TGTGCCAGCAGCCGGGACAGGGGGCTGACCTACGAGCAGTACTTC. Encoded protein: CASSRDRGLTYEQYF.

CDR3 region: CASSSSGQGNYGYTF. DNA of the CDR3: TGTGCCAGCAGTTCCTCGGGACAGGGCAACTATGGCTACACCTTC. This rearrangement joins TRBV6-5 to TRBJ1-2; 9 positions match TRBD1. V dropped 4 bases and J dropped 2; count of bases not matched to a gene: 5. The CDR3 consists of 15 residues. Germline lookup yields CDR1 MNHEY and CDR2 SVGAGI.

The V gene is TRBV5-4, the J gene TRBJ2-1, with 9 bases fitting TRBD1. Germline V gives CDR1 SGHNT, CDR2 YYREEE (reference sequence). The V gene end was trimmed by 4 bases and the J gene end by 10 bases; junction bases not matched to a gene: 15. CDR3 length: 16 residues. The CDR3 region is CASSPATGTGNGEQFF. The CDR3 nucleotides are TGTGCCAGCAGCCCCGCTACCGGGACAGGGAACGGCGAGCAGTTCTTC. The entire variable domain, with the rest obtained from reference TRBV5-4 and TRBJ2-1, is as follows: ETGVTQSPTHLIKTRGQQVTLRCSSQSGHNTVSWYQQALGQGPQFIFQYYREEENGRGNFPPRFSGLQFPNYSSELNVNALELDDSALYLCASSPATGTGNGEQFFGPGTRLTVL.

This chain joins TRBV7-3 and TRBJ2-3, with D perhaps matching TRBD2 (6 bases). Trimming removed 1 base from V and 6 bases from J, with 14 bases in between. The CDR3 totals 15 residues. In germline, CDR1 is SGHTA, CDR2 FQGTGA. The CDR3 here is CASSLRGDWRDTQYF. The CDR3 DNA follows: TGTGCCAGCAGCTTAAGGGGGGACTGGAGGGATACGCAGTATTTT.

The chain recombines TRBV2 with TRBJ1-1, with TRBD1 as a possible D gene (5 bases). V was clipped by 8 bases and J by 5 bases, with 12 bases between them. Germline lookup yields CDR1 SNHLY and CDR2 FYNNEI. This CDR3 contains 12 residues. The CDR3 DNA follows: TGTGCCAGCCGTAGGGGAAGTACTGAAGCTTTCTTT. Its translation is CASRRGSTEAFF.

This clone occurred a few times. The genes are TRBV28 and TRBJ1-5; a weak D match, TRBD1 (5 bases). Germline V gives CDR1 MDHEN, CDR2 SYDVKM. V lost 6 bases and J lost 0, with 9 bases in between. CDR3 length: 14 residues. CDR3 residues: CASSRGDSNQPQHF. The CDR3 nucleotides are TGTGCCAGCAGCCGGGGGGATAGCAATCAGCCCCAGCATTTT.

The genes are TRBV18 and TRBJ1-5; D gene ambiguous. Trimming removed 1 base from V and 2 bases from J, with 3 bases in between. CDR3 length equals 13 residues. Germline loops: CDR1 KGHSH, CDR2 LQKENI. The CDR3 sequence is CASSPQGNQPQHF. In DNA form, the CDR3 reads TGTGCCAGCTCACCACAGGGCAATCAGCCCCAGCATTTT.

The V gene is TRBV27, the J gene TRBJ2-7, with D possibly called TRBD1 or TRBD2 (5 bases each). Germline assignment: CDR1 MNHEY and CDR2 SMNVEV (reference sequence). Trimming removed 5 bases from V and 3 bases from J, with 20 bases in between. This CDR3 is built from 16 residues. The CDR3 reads CASSPSVATRDYEQYF. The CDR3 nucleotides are TGTGCCAGCAGTCCCTCCGTAGCGACCAGGGACTACGAGCAGTACTTC.

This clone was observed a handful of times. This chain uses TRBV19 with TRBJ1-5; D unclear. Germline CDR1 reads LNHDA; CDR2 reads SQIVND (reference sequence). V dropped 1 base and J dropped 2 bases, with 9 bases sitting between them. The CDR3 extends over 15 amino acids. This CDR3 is CASSIVPERNQPQHF. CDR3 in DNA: TGTGCCAGTAGTATAGTCCCAGAACGCAATCAGCCCCAGCATTTT.

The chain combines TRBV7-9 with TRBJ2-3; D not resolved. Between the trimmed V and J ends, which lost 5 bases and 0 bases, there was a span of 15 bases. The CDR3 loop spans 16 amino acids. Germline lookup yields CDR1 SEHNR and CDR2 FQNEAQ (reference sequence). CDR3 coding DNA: TGTGCCAGCAGCCAAGCATTAAGCCCTAGCACAGATACGCAGTATTTT. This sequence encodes CASSQALSPSTDTQYF.

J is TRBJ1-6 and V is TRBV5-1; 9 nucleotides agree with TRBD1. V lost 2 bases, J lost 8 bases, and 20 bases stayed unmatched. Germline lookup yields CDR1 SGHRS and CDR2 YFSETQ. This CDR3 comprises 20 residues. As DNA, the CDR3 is TGCGCCAGCAGCTTCTCGACAAGCCTACACATCCGGGACAGGGATTCACCCCTCCACTTT. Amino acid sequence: CASSFSTSLHIRDRDSPLHF.

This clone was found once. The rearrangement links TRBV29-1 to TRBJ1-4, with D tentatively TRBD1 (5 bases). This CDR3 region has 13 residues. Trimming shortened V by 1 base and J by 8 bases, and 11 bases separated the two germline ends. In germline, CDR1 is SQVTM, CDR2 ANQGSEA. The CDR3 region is CSVEVGGREKLFF. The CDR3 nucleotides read TGCAGCGTTGAAGTGGGGGGACGGGAAAAACTGTTTTTT.

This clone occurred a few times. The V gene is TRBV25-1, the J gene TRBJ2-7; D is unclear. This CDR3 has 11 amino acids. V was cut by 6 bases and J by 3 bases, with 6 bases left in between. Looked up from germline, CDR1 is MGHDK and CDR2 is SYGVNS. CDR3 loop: CASSSFYEQYF. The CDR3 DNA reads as TGTGCCAGCAGCTCATTCTACGAGCAGTACTTC.

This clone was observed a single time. The CDR3 reads CSVPWTENYGYTF. For the CDR3, the DNA is TGCAGCGTTCCCTGGACAGAGAACTATGGCTACACCTTC. The V gene is TRBV29-1, the J gene TRBJ1-2, with D maybe TRBD1 (6 bases). Germline CDR1 reads SQVTM; CDR2 reads ANQGSEA. V was cut by 5 bases and J by 2 bases, with 12 bases left in between. The CDR3 has 13 amino acids.

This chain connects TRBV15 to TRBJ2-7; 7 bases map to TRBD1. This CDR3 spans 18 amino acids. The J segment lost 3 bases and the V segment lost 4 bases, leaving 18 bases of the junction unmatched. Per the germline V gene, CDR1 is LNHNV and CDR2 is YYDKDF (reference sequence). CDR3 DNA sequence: TGTGCCACCAGCAAAGATACGCAACGAGGGACAGACCACTACGAGCAGTACTTC. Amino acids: CATSKDTQRGTDHYEQYF.

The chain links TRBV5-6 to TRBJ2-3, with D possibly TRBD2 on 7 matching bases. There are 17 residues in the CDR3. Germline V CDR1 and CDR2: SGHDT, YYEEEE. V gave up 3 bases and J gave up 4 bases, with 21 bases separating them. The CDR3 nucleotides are TGTGCCAGCAGCTATCAAATACTAGCGCCAGGGGCAGATACGCAGTATTTT. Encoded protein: CASSYQILAPGADTQYF.